A single sample gave rise to the 24 T cell receptor beta chains below, sequenced in a study of T cell responses to AZD1222 COVID-19 vaccine. TCRdb keeps only in-frame clones here, not all; method: immunoSEQ multiplex PCR. Found here are some 150,000 clones, about 91% of them singletons; the top ten hold about 3.4%. The material was peripheral blood, obtained on day 0 of MenACWY control vaccination. The receptors were sampled from an adult in good health.

This rearrangement joins TRBV7-9 to TRBJ2-7; possible D gene TRBD2, 6 bases. In germline, CDR1 is SEHNR, CDR2 FQNEAQ (reference sequence). The CDR3 extends over 15 amino acids. Deletions cut 4 bases from V and 0 bases from J, with 13 bases between. Here the CDR3 reads CASSSPGGYSYEQYF. The CDR3, as DNA: TGTGCCAGCAGCTCCCCCGGGGGTTACTCCTACGAGCAGTACTTC.

CDR3: CASSESHRDTQYF. CDR3 in DNA: TGCGCCAGCAGTGAGTCCCATAGGGATACGCAGTATTTT. The J gene is TRBJ2-3, the V gene TRBV10-2; D is uncertain. CDR1 is WSHSY, CDR2 SAAADI, per germline. The V end lost 0 bases, the J end lost 6 bases, and 7 bases lay between the germline ends. The CDR3 runs to 13 residues.

The rearrangement links TRBV7-8 to TRBJ2-7; 8 positions match TRBD2. V lost 1 base to trimming and J lost 0 bases; unmatched junction nucleotides: 8. CDR1 and CDR2 from the germline V gene are SGHVS and FQNEAQ. This CDR3 comprises 17 residues. In DNA, the CDR3 is TGTGCCAGCAGCTTAGAAGTAGCGGGGCGCAGCTCCTACGAGCAGTACTTC. Protein sequence: CASSLEVAGRSSYEQYF.

This clone was found a few times. The genes are TRBV5-5 and TRBJ1-1; D is ambiguous. This CDR3 region has 13 residues. The germline CDR1 and CDR2 sequences are SGHKS and YYEKEE (reference sequence). V was cut by 4 bases and J by 3 bases, with 10 bases left in between. The CDR3 reads CASSPVFDTEAFF. The CDR3 bases are TGTGCCAGCAGCCCTGTATTTGACACTGAAGCTTTCTTT.

The genes are TRBV6-2 or TRBV6-3 and TRBJ1-5; D is undetermined. The V and J ends lost 6 bases and 5 bases respectively, with 11 bases between them. Germline CDR1 and CDR2: MNHEY and SVGEGT. The CDR3 length is 13 residues. CDR3 DNA: TGTGCCAGCAGCTCATACGTGGATCAGCCCCAGCATTTT. Translating it yields CASSSYVDQPQHF.

V and J are TRBV2 and TRBJ1-3; no firm D call. Germline-derived CDR1 and CDR2 are SNHLY and FYNNEI. CDR3 size: 15 residues. V gave up 5 bases and J gave up 4 bases, with 15 bases separating them. The CDR3 DNA is TGTGCCAGCAGTCGACAAGCAGTAAGAGGAAACACCATATATTTT. This codes for CASSRQAVRGNTIYF.

The chain uses TRBV19 and TRBJ1-1; D remains ambiguous. This CDR3 contains 15 residues. The V gene's germline CDR1 is LNHDA and CDR2 SQIVND (reference sequence). V lost 5 bases and J 1 base, leaving 14 bases between the germline ends. The CDR3 here is CASSLTWTQNTEAFF. For the CDR3, the DNA is TGTGCCAGTAGTCTAACTTGGACCCAGAACACTGAAGCTTTCTTT.

This chain uses TRBV5-4 with TRBJ1-2, with no clear D. Trimming removed 0 bases from V and 5 bases from J, with 5 bases in between. The CDR3 spans 12 residues. Germline values: CDR1 SGHNT, CDR2 YYREEE (reference sequence). CDR3 in DNA: TGTGCCAGCAGCTTGGACACATATGGCTACACCTTC. Translating gives CASSLDTYGYTF.

This rearrangement joins TRBV5-4 to TRBJ2-1; tentative D call: TRBD1 (7 bases). The V gene lost 4 bases and the J gene lost 0 bases, with 14 bases spanning the gap. Germline values: CDR1 SGHNT, CDR2 YYREEE (reference sequence). The CDR3 is 16 amino acids. The CDR3 here is CASSGGTAPSYNEQFF. The CDR3 coding sequence is TGTGCCAGCAGCGGCGGGACAGCCCCCTCCTACAATGAGCAGTTCTTC.

CDR3 region: CASSFILAGAETQYF. DNA of the CDR3: TGTGCCAGCAGCTTTATCCTAGCGGGGGCAGAGACCCAGTACTTC. The chain couples TRBV5-4 to TRBJ2-5; TRBD2 matches 10 bases. This CDR3 has 15 residues. The ends lost 2 bases at V and 4 bases at J; junction bases unmatched: 5. The germline CDR1 and CDR2 sequences are SGHNT and YYREEE (reference sequence). The full variable domain, completed using reference TRBV5-4 and TRBJ2-5, is ETGVTQSPTHLIKTRGQQVTLRCSSQSGHNTVSWYQQALGQGPQFIFQYYREEENGRGNFPPRFSGLQFPNYSSELNVNALELDDSALYLCASSFILAGAETQYFGPGTRLLVL.

The V call is TRBV13, the J call TRBJ2-7, with D maybe TRBD1 (6 bases). The CDR3 is 15 residues long. V lost 4 bases to trimming and J lost 0 bases, with 13 bases between them. Per the germline V gene, CDR1 is PRHDT and CDR2 is FYEKMQ (reference sequence). The CDR3: CASSSTGSASYEQYF. CDR3 nucleotide sequence: TGTGCCAGCAGCTCGACAGGTTCGGCCTCCTACGAGCAGTACTTC. Using reference TRBV13 and TRBJ2-7 for the parts outside the CDR3, the full variable domain is AAGVIQSPRHLIKEKRETATLKCYPIPRHDTVYWYQQGPGQDPQFLISFYEKMQSDKGSIPDRFSAQQFSDYHSELNMSSLELGDSALYFCASSSTGSASYEQYFGPGTRLTVT.

V is TRBV5-1 and J is TRBJ2-5, with D tentatively TRBD1 (5 bases). Trimming pared 4 bases from V and 5 bases from J, leaving 18 bases between. The CDR3 is made up of 15 amino acids. Germline assignment: CDR1 SGHRS and CDR2 YFSETQ. This CDR3 reads CASSRLTGLGETQYF. The DNA for the CDR3 is TGCGCCAGCAGCCGCCTTACAGGATTGGGGGAGACCCAGTACTTC.

CDR3 region: CASSPGWGQGEAGYTF. Written as DNA, the CDR3 is TGTGCCAGCAGCCCAGGGTGGGGGCAGGGGGAAGCGGGCTACACCTTC. V and J are TRBV7-2 and TRBJ1-2, with 7 bases matching TRBD1. This CDR3 comprises 16 residues. Trimming cost V 5 bases and J 8 bases; bases outside gene matches: 17. CDR1 SGHTA and CDR2 FQGNSA come from the germline V gene.

This sequence joins TRBV13 and TRBJ2-7; a possible D gene is TRBD2 (6 bases). The V gene's germline CDR1 is PRHDT and CDR2 FYEKMQ (reference sequence). The CDR3 is made up of 14 amino acids. V shed 4 bases and J shed 3 bases, with 13 bases lying between them. The CDR3 sequence: CASSSRLAFYEQYF. CDR3 sequence (DNA): TGTGCCAGCAGCTCTAGGCTAGCGTTCTACGAGCAGTACTTC.

This chain connects TRBV9 to TRBJ2-7; no definite D call. The CDR3 spans 14 residues. The germline CDR1 and CDR2 sequences are SGDLS and YYNGEE. V was cut by 7 bases and J by 5 bases, with 19 bases left in between. CDR3: CASPPGRKYHEQYF. DNA of the CDR3: TGTGCCAGCCCCCCGGGTAGGAAGTACCACGAGCAGTACTTC.

J is TRBJ2-1 and V is TRBV5-4; 11 positions match TRBD1. CDR1 and CDR2 (germline): SGHNT, YYREEE (reference sequence). V trimming: 4 bases; J trimming: 5 bases; junction bases outside the gene matches: 5. This CDR3 has 15 amino acids. The CDR3 DNA sequence: TGTGCCAGCAGCCTGGGACAGGGGGTTAACAATGAGCAGTTCTTC. This sequence encodes CASSLGQGVNNEQFF.

The CDR3 region has the DNA TGTGCCAGCGGGACGGGGAGCGGTAATGAGCAGTTCTTC. It specifies CASGTGSGNEQFF. The V and J genes are TRBV6-5 and TRBJ2-1, with D perhaps given as TRBD1 or TRBD2 (5 bases each). CDR3 length: 13 amino acids. V lost 8 bases and J lost 7, with 15 bases in between. Germline lookup yields CDR1 MNHEY and CDR2 SVGAGI.

This clone was observed a single time. The rearrangement joins TRBV5-1 to TRBJ2-3, with 9 bases that match TRBD1. With V trimmed by 6 bases and J by 3 bases, 2 bases remained unmatched. Germline CDR1 and CDR2: SGHRS and YFSETQ. The CDR3 is 13 amino acids. The DNA of the CDR3 is TGCGCCAGCACGGGACAGGGTACAGATACGCAGTATTTT. Its translation is CASTGQGTDTQYF.

This sequence joins TRBV14 and TRBJ1-2; TRBD1 is a possible D gene (5 bases). V lost 1 base and J lost 5, with 23 bases in between. Germline CDR1 reads SGHDN; CDR2 reads FVKESK. CDR3 length: 18 residues. The CDR3 region has the DNA TGTGCCAGCAGCCAAGTGGGGGGAGGCCCCTTCCAAGGGTATGGCTACACCTTC. Translating gives CASSQVGGGPFQGYGYTF. Full variable domain (missing parts from reference TRBV14 and TRBJ1-2): EAGVTQFPSHSVIEKGQTVTLRCDPISGHDNLYWYRRVMGKEIKFLLHFVKESKQDESGMPNNRFLAERTGGTYSTLKVQPAELEDSGVYFCASSQVGGGPFQGYGYTFGSGTRLTVV.

The rearrangement joins TRBV7-9 to TRBJ2-6; no clear D. Germline assignment: CDR1 SEHNR and CDR2 FQNEAQ (reference sequence). Trimming took 11 bases from V and 2 from J, leaving 7 bases between them. This CDR3 has 12 residues. As DNA, the CDR3 is TGTGCCGCAGGTCCTGGGGCCAACGTCCTGACTTTC. This sequence encodes CAAGPGANVLTF.

This chain connects TRBV6-2 or TRBV6-3 to TRBJ1-5; no definite D call. CDR1 MNHEY and CDR2 SVGEGT come from the germline V gene. This CDR3 has 17 amino acids. V gave up 2 bases and J gave up 0 bases, with 14 bases separating them. The CDR3 protein is CASSYDPRYYSNQPQHF. Here the CDR3 DNA reads TGTGCCAGCAGTTACGATCCCAGGTACTATAGCAATCAGCCCCAGCATTTT.

The chain combines TRBV19 with TRBJ1-2; D is uncertain. Deletions cut 0 bases from V and 6 bases from J, with 11 bases between. Germline V gene lookup returns CDR1 LNHDA and CDR2 SQIVND (reference sequence). The CDR3 length is 14 residues. The CDR3 loop reads CASSIDRGRHGYTF. CDR3 DNA sequence: TGTGCCAGTAGTATAGATCGAGGGAGGCATGGCTACACCTTC. The whole variable domain, filled in from reference TRBV19 and TRBJ1-2, reads DGGITQSPKYLFRKEGQNVTLSCEQNLNHDAMYWYRQDPGQGLRLIYYSQIVNDFQKGDIAEGYSVSREKKESFPLTVTSAQKNPTAFYLCASSIDRGRHGYTFGSGTRLTVV.

The chain joins TRBV18 to TRBJ2-2; 10 nucleotides line up with TRBD2. CDR1 is KGHSH and CDR2 is LQKENI in the germline V gene. V shed 3 bases, J shed 8 bases, and the junction held 3 bases outside the gene matches. The CDR3 totals 14 residues. The CDR3 nucleotides are TGTGCCAGCTCACCCGGACTAGCGGAGGGGGAGCTGTTTTTT. Its translation: CASSPGLAEGELFF.

The genes are TRBV25-1 and TRBJ2-7, with no clear D. The CDR3 runs to 11 residues. V was cut by 2 bases and J by 2 bases, with 1 base left in between. Germline V gives CDR1 MGHDK, CDR2 SYGVNS. CDR3 in amino acids: CASSEAYEQYF. The CDR3 DNA reads TGTGCCAGCAGTGAAGCCTACGAGCAGTACTTC.